Listed below are T cell receptor beta chains from one sample, sequenced in a study of T cell responses to AZD1222 COVID-19 vaccine. Clones were read by immunoSEQ multiplex PCR, and TCRdb kept only the in-frame ones, dropping some. The sample consists of some 130,000 clones, over 75% of them appearing once. This specimen consisted of peripheral blood, obtained on day 0 of AZD1222 vaccination. Every receptor here comes from an adult in good health. CDR3s include the opening cysteine and the closing phenylalanine or tryptophan. D genes are given only for firm matches. Size is stated for part of the rows, as once, few or many counts, or as a class when the clone is expanded.

D	V	J	size	DNA	CDR3
-	TRBV19	TRBJ1-4	-	TGTGCCGGAGGGTTTGGAGAAAAACTGTTTTTT	CAGGFGEKLFF
TRBD1	TRBV5-1	TRBJ2-1	once	TGCGCCAGCAGCCCGCGGTGGGGACAGGGAAACAATGAGCAGTTCTTC	CASSPRWGQGNNEQFF
-	TRBV24-1	TRBJ1-2	-	TGTGCCACCAGTGGCTTCGAAGCTAACTATGGCTACACCTTC	CATSGFEANYGYTF
-	TRBV7-9	TRBJ1-4	once	TGTGCCAGCACGAGGACAGTCACTAATGAAAAACTGTTTTTT	CASTRTVTNEKLFF
TRBD2	TRBV2	TRBJ2-5	-	TGTGCCAGCGAGCGGGGGAGATTAGAGACCCAGTACTTC	CASERGRLETQYF
-	TRBV6-5	TRBJ1-6	-	TGTGCCAGCAAGCTGGGGGGTTCGAATTCACCCCTCCACTTT	CASKLGGSNSPLHF
-	TRBV4-2	TRBJ1-5	-	TGTGCCAGCAATCCTGGATGGGACAGCAATCAGCCCCAGCATTTT	CASNPGWDSNQPQHF
-	TRBV30	TRBJ1-2	once	TGTGCCTGGAGAGAAGGGAACTGGAACGGCTACACCTTC	CAWREGNWNGYTF
-	TRBV6-5	TRBJ2-5	-	TGTGCCAGCAGTAGACGAGGGGTTCAAGAGACCCAGTACTTC	CASSRRGVQETQYF
-	TRBV15	TRBJ1-6	-	TGTGCCACCAGCAGAGTGCCAGGGGTAGGTTCACCCCTCCACTTT	CATSRVPGVGSPLHF
-	TRBV6-5	TRBJ1-3	-	TGTGCCAGCAGTTACGAGGCTGGAAACACCATATATTTT	CASSYEAGNTIYF
TRBD2	TRBV5-3	TRBJ2-3	once	TGTGCCAGAAGCTTGACGCTCTTGACTAGCGGGGTCACAGATACGCAGTATTTT	CARSLTLLTSGVTDTQYF
-	TRBV7-7	TRBJ2-1	-	TGTGCTAGCAGCTCGAGCTCCTACAATGAGCAGTTCTTC	CASSSSSYNEQFF
TRBD1	TRBV6-5	TRBJ1-1	-	TGTGCCAGCAGCAGGGGGTTGGATACTGAAGCTTTCTTT	CASSRGLDTEAFF
TRBD1	TRBV3-1/TRBV3-2	TRBJ2-2	once	TGTGCCAGCAGCCAACTGACTACAGGGGGCTCCGGGGAGCTGTTTTTT	CASSQLTTGGSGELFF
-	TRBV6-5	TRBJ1-2	-	TGTGCCAGCAGTAGGGGGGAGGCTGGCTACACCTTC	CASSRGEAGYTF
-	TRBV5-4	TRBJ2-2	-	TGTGCCAGCAGCTCGCCACTAGCTACCGGGGAGCTGTTTTTT	CASSSPLATGELFF
TRBD1	TRBV5-1	TRBJ1-1	-	TGCGCCAGCAGAGACCGGGACAGGGGAACGGGGAACACTGAAGCTTTCTTT	CASRDRDRGTGNTEAFF
-	TRBV11-3	TRBJ1-1	-	TGTGCCAGCAGCTTGGGGGGGCAAGGTGGGTACACTGAAGCTTTCTTT	CASSLGGQGGYTEAFF
-	TRBV2	TRBJ1-5	-	TGTGCCAGCAGGCCCGGGACATCGAGCAATCAGCCCCAGCATTTT	CASRPGTSSNQPQHF
-	TRBV28	TRBJ1-3	-	TGTGCCAGCAGTGACCTGAAGGGAGTCCAAGGAAACACCATATATTTT	CASSDLKGVQGNTIYF
-	TRBV12-3/TRBV12-4	TRBJ2-5	-	TGTGCCAGCAGTTTTGCCGAGAAAGAGACCCAGTACTTC	CASSFAEKETQYF
TRBD1	TRBV28	TRBJ1-1	-	TGTGCCAGCAGTTTAATCGGGACAGGGACCCTAATGCCTATGAACACTGAAGCTTTCTTT	CASSLIGTGTLMPMNTEAFF
-	TRBV6-5	TRBJ1-2	-	TGTGCCAGCAGTTTCCTTGGGGGAGCCGAGGGCTACACCTTC	CASSFLGGAEGYTF